A single sample is the source of the 2 T cell receptor beta chains below, sequenced in a study of cytomegalovirus exposure and HLA in healthy donors. This PCR relied on a set of 60 Vbeta primers and 13 Jbeta primers. Assay: immunoSEQ multiplex PCR; the TCRdb copy retains only in-frame clones and omits some. The sample yields 100,000 to 150,000 clones, roughly 74% seen once. Sequencing was carried out using PBMCs. All receptors come from a woman in her fifties or sixties in good health and CMV-seropositive.

The V gene is TRBV5-1, the J gene TRBJ2-2; no definite D call. The CDR3 has 14 amino acids. Trimming removed 1 base at V and 6 bases at J, with 10 bases between. Germline CDR1 is SGHRS and CDR2 is YFSETQ. This CDR3 is CASSLFLEAGELFF. CDR3 in DNA: TGCGCCAGCAGCTTGTTCCTAGAGGCCGGGGAGCTGTTTTTT.

The chain couples TRBV18 to TRBJ1-1; no definite D call. The germline V and J ends were trimmed by 0 bases and 4 bases, with 9 bases remaining between them. Germline assignment: CDR1 KGHSH and CDR2 LQKENI. The CDR3 spans 14 residues. The chain's CDR3 is CASSPPMRSTEAFF. The CDR3 nucleotides read TGTGCCAGCTCACCACCCATGAGATCCACTGAAGCTTTCTTT.